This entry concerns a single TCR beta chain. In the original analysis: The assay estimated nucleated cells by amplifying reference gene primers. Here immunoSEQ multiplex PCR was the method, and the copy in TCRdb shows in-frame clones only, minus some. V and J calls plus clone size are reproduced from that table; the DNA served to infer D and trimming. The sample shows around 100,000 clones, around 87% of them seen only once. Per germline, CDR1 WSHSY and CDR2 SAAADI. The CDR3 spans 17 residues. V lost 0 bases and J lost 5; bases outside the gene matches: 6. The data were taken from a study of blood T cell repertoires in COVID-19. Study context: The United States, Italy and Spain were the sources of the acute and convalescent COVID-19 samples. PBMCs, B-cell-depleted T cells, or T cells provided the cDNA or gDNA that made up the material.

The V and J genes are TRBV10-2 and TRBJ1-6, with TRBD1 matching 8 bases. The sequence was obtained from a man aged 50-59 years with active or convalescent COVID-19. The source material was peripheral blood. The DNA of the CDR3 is TGCGCCAGCAGTGAGTCTTCAGGGGGCTGGGATAATTCACCCCTCCACTTT. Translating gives CASSESSGGWDNSPLHF.